This T cell receptor beta chain is from a study of blood T cell repertoires in COVID-19. Data came from immunoSEQ multiplex PCR; TCRdb stores just in-frame clones and leaves some out. This sample has under 500,000 clones, with around 90% found just once. Germline CDR1 reads SGDLS; CDR2 reads YYNGEE. This CDR3 has 17 residues. Trimming cost V 4 bases and J 3 bases; bases outside gene matches: 16. Sequencing was performed on PBMCs or T cells enriched from blood (not recorded which). The V and J genes are TRBV9 and TRBJ2-7; TRBD1 matches at 7 bases. The receptor comes from a woman under 30 with acute COVID-19. The CDR3 here is CASSQKLSGQVLYEQYF. The DNA for the CDR3 is TGTGCCAGCAGCCAAAAGCTCTCCGGACAGGTCCTCTACGAGCAGTACTTC. Complete variable domain (other parts from reference TRBV9 and TRBJ2-7): DSGVTQTPKHLITATGQRVTLRCSPRSGDLSVYWYQQSLDQGLQFLIQYYNGEERAKGNILERFSAQQFPDLHSELNLSSLELGDSALYFCASSQKLSGQVLYEQYFGPGTRLTVT.